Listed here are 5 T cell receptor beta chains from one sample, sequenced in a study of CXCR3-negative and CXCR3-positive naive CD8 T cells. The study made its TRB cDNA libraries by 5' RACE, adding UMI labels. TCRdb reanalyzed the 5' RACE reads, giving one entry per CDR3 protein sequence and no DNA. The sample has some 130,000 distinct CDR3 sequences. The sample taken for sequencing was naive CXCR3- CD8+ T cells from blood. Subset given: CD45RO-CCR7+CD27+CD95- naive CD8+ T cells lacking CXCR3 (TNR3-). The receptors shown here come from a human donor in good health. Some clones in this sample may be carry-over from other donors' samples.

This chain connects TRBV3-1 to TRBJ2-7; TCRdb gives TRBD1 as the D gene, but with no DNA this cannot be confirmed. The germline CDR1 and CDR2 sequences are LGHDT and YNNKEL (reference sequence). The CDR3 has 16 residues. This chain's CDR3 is CASSQDGTGGSDEQYF.

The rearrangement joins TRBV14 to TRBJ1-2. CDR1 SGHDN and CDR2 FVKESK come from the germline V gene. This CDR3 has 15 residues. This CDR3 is CASSQEVQAHYGYTF.

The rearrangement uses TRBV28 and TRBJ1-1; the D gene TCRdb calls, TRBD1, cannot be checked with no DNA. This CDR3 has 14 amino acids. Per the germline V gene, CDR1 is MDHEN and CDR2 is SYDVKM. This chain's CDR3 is CASSFHRVNTEAFF.

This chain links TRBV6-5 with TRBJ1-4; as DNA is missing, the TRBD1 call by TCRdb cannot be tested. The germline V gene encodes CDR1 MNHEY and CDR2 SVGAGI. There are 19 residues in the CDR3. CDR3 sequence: CASSYAWGTGGFTNEKLFF.

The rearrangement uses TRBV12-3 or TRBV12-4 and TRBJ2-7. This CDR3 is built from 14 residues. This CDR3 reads CASSFGLRKDEQYF.